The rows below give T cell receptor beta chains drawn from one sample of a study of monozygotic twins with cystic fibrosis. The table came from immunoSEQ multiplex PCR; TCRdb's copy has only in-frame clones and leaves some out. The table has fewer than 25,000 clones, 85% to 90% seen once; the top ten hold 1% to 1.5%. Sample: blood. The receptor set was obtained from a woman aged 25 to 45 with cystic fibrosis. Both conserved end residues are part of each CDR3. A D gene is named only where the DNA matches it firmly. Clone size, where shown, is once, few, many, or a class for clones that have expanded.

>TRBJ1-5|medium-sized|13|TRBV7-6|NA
TGTGCCAGCAGCTTAGATTTTATTCAGCCCCAGCATTTT
CASSLDFIQPQHF
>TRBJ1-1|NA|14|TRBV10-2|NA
TGCGCCAGCAGTGAGTCGCGGGGTCTCGCTGAAGCTTTCTTT
CASSESRGLAEAFF
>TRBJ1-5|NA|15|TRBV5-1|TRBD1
TGCGCCAGCAGCTTGGACGGACAGGGGAATCAGCCCCAGCATTTT
CASSLDGQGNQPQHF
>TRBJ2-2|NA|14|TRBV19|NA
TGTGCCAGTAGTATAAGAATGGACCCCGGGGAGCTGTTTTTT
CASSIRMDPGELFF
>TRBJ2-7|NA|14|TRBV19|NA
TGTGCCAGTAGTATAGGCACAGGATCCTACGAGCAGTACTTC
CASSIGTGSYEQYF
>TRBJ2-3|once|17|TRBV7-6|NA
TGTGCCAGCAGCTTAGGGGCCCTCCGGGGCGCGGTTGATACGCAGTATTTT
CASSLGALRGAVDTQYF
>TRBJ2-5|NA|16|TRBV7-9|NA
TGTGCCAGCAGCCATAAGAAAGGGGGTAGAAGGGAGACCCAGTACTTC
CASSHKKGGRRETQYF
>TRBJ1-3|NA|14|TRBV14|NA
TGTGCCAGCAGCTCCTCGCGGGGGGGAAACACCATATATTTT
CASSSSRGGNTIYF
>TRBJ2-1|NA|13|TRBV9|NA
TGTGCCAGCAGCGTAGAACCCGGCAATGAGCAGTTCTTC
CASSVEPGNEQFF
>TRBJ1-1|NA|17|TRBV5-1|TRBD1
TGCGCCAGCAGCTTTTATACCGGGACAGGGATGAACACTGAAGCTTTCTTT
CASSFYTGTGMNTEAFF
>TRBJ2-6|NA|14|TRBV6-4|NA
TGTGCCAGCAGTGAAGGCTCTGGGGCCAACGTCCTGACTTTC
CASSEGSGANVLTF
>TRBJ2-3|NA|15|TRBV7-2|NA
TGTGCCAGCAGCCCCTACCCCAGTCAAGTAGATACGCAGTATTTT
CASSPYPSQVDTQYF
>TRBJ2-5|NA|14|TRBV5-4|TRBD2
TGTGCCAGCAGCTTCCTAGCGGGGGAAGAGACCCAGTACTTC
CASSFLAGEETQYF
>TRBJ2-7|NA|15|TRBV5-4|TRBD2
TGTGCCAGCAGCTTGGGACGGGGGGGCGTATACGAGCAGTACTTC
CASSLGRGGVYEQYF
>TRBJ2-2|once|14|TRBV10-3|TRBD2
TGTGCCTCCGGGGGGGCAGGGAGCACCGGGGAGCTGTTTTTT
CASGGAGSTGELFF
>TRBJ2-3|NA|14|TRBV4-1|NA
TGCGCCAGCAGCCAAGTGACTAGCACAGATACGCAGTATTTT
CASSQVTSTDTQYF
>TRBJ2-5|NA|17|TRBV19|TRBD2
TGTGCCAGTAGTCCCCGGGGTAGCGGGGGGACTCAAGAGACCCAGTACTTC
CASSPRGSGGTQETQYF
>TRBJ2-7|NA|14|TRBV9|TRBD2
TGTGCCAGCAGCGTAGCGGGGAGGGACTACGAGCAGTACTTC
CASSVAGRDYEQYF
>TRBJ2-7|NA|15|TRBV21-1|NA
TGTGCCAGCAGCCCACTTAGAACAGGTGCCTACGAGCAGTACTTC
CASSPLRTGAYEQYF
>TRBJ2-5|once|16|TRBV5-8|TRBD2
TGTGCCAGCAGAAGTTGGACTAGCTCGAGTCAAGAGACCCAGTACTTC
CASRSWTSSSQETQYF
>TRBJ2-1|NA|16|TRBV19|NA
TGTGCCAGTAGTATACTCCGGGGGGCTCGGAGGAATGAGCAGTTCTTC
CASSILRGARRNEQFF
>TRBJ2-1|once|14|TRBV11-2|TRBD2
TGTGCCAGCAGCTTCAGCGGGGGGTACAATGAGCAGTTCTTC
CASSFSGGYNEQFF
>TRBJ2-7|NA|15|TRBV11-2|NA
TGTGCCAGCAGCTTAACGGGCGGGACATTCTACGAGCAGTACTTC
CASSLTGGTFYEQYF
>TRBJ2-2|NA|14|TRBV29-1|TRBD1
TGCAGCGGCAGGACAGGGGGCAACACCGGGGAGCTGTTTTTT
CSGRTGGNTGELFF
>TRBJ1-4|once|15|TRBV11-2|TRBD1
TGTGCCAGCAGCTCCCGGACAGGTGGTAATGAAAAACTGTTTTTT
CASSSRTGGNEKLFF
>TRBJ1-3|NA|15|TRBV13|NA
TGTGCCAGCAGTTTCCAGGGGTCGAGAGGAAACACCATATATTTT
CASSFQGSRGNTIYF
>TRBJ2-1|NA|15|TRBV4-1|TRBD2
TGCGCCAGCAGCCAATGGGGGGGGTCCTACAATGAGCAGTTCTTC
CASSQWGGSYNEQFF
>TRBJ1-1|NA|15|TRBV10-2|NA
TGCGCCAGCAAGGAGGGGAGAAACCTGATCCCTGAAGCTTTCTTT
CASKEGRNLIPEAFF
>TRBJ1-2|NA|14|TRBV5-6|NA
TGTGCCAGCAGCCTGGTGGACAGCTACTATGGCTACACCTTC
CASSLVDSYYGYTF
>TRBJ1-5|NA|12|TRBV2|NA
TGTGCCAGCAGCAACGCCAATCAGCCCCAGCATTTT
CASSNANQPQHF
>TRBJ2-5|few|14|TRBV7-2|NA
TGTGCCAGCACTTTTGGGGTGCAGAGAGAGACCCAGTACTTC
CASTFGVQRETQYF
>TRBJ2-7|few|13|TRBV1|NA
TGCACCAGCAGTCCCACCTCACGCCACGAGCAGTACTTC
CTSSPTSRHEQYF
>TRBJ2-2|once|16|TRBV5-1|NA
TGCGCCAGCAGCGGAAGAGTTTCAGGGGACACCGGGGAGCTGTTTTTT
CASSGRVSGDTGELFF
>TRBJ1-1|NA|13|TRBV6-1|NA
TGTGCCAGCAGTCCAGGTTACAACACTGAAGCTTTCTTT
CASSPGYNTEAFF
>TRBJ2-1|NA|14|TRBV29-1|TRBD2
TGCAGCGTCTCTGGCGGGACTACCACACAGGAGCAGTTCTTC
CSVSGGTTTQEQFF
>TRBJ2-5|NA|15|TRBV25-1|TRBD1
TGTGCCAGCAGACAGACAGGGGCCGCTCAAGAGACCCAGTACTTC
CASRQTGAAQETQYF
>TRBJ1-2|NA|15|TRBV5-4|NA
TGTGCCAGCAGCTTGGCGTCCGGAGGGCCTAATGGCTACACCTTC
CASSLASGGPNGYTF
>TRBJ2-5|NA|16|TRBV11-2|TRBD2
TGTGCCAGCAGCTCGAAGGGACTAGCGGTTGTGGAGACCCAGTACTTC
CASSSKGLAVVETQYF
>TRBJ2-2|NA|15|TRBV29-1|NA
TGCAGCGTGGGGGACGTCCTATCGTACACCGGGGAGCTGTTTTTT
CSVGDVLSYTGELFF
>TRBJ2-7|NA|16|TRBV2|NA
TGTGCCAGCAACTACGCTGCGGGGTTAAGCCCCTACGAGCAGTACTTC
CASNYAAGLSPYEQYF
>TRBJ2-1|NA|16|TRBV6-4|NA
TGTGCCAGCAGTGACTCCGGGAAGCGGCCCTCTGATGGGCAGTTCTTC
CASSDSGKRPSDGQFF
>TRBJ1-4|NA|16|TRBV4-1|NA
TGCGCCAGCAGCCAAGAAGTTGGGGGGTTACAGGAAAAACTGTTTTTT
CASSQEVGGLQEKLFF
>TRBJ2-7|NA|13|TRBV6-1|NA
TGTGCCAGCAGCTTAAGGGGGATCTACGAGCAGTACTTC
CASSLRGIYEQYF
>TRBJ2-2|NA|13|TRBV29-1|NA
TGCAGCGTGATGGTCCCGAACACCGGGGAGCTGTTTTTT
CSVMVPNTGELFF
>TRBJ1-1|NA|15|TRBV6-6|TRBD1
TGTGCCAGCAGTTACCCCGGGACAGGGCGCACTGAAGCTTTCTTT
CASSYPGTGRTEAFF
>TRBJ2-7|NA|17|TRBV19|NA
TGTGCCAGTAGTATTTTGGGAGACGGCGAAACCTCCTACGAGCAGTACTTC
CASSILGDGETSYEQYF
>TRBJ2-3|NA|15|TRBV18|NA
TGTGCCAGCTCAGAGGGAGCGCGGAGCACAGATACGCAGTATTTT
CASSEGARSTDTQYF
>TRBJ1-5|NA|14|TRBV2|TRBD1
TGTGCCAGCAGCCTTTGGACAGGGACCCAGCCCCAGCATTTT
CASSLWTGTQPQHF
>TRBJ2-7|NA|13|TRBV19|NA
TGTGCCAGTAGTGCGGGGCGTACCTACGAGCAGTACTTC
CASSAGRTYEQYF
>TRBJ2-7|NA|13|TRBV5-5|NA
TGTGCAAGCAGTCACGGGTCTTCCTACGAGCAGTACTTC
CASSHGSSYEQYF
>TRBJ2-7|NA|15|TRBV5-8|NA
TGTGCCAGCAGCCGAAGTTACTCTATCTCCTACGAGCAGTACTTC
CASSRSYSISYEQYF
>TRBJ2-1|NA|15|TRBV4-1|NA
TGCGCCAGCAGCCAATCCCGGGGGGCTTACAATGAGCAGTTCTTC
CASSQSRGAYNEQFF
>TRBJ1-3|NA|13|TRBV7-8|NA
TGTGCCAGCAGCGAGATTTCTGGAAACACCATATATTTT
CASSEISGNTIYF
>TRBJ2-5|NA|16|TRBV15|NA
TGTGCCACCAGCAGTGTTAACTGGACAGTCCAAGAGACCCAGTACTTC
CATSSVNWTVQETQYF